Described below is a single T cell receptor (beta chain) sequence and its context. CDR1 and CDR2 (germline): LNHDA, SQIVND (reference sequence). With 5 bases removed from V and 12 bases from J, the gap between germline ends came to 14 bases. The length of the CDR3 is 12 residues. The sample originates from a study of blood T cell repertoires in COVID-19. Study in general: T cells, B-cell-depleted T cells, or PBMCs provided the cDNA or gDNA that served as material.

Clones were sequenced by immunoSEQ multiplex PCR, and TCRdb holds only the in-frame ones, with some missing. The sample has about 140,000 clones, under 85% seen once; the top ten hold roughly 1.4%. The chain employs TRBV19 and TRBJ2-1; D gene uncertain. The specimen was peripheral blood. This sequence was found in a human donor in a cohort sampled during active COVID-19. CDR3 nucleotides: TGTGCCAGTAGTCAAGGCCGAGGTTGGCAGTTCTTC. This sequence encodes CASSQGRGWQFF.